This T cell receptor (beta chain) was captured in a study of T-cell reconstitution after alpha-beta-depleted transplantation in children. The count of this clonotype is one. Trimming removed 6 bases from V and 6 bases from J, with 9 bases in between. The CDR3 has 12 amino acids. The V gene's germline CDR1 is SGDLS and CDR2 YYNGEE. Unique molecular identifiers tagged the TCRbeta library. TCRdb processed the PCR reads anew with MiXCR; each CDR3 protein has one entry. The table lists approximately 490,000 distinct CDR3 sequences, about 12% of them singletons. J is TRBJ2-2 and V is TRBV9; D is uncertain. Sample: PBMCs from the stem cell graft donor, taken from the stem cell graft. The TCR comes from a human donor who donated a stem cell graft to a child with combined immunodeficiency. The CDR3 loop reads CASTKRSGELFF. CDR3 sequence (DNA): TGTGCCAGCACCAAGAGGTCCGGGGAGCTGTTTTTT.